This TCR beta chain was found in a study of control samples from healthy donors and cancer patients. This CDR3 is 15 amino acids long. Unmatched junction bases numbered 12, after V lost 6 bases and J lost 7 bases. From germline, CDR1 is MNHEY and CDR2 SVGAGI. Repertoires were generated with immunoSEQ multiplex PCR, while TCRdb's copy carries only in-frame clones and drops some. The data hold about 410,000 clones, with 75% to 95% observed a single time. The rearrangement uses TRBV6-5 and TRBJ1-5; 7 nucleotides match TRBD1. This receptor was taken from a man aged 35 to 55 with head and neck cancer. Sequencing input: PBMCs. CDR3 DNA sequence: TGTGCCAGCAGGCAGGTACAGGGGACGAGGCAGCCCCAGCATTTT. Protein: CASRQVQGTRQPQHF.